One T cell receptor (beta chain) is described in this entry. Its antigen is unknown. Sequencing used immunoSEQ multiplex PCR; TCRdb keeps in-frame clones, though not all of them. The table includes about 99,000 clones, around 92% detected once. This specimen belongs to a study of T cell responses to AZD1222 COVID-19 vaccine. Findings and caveats of the study: Of spike-specific TCRs, nearly half reportedly target regions left unmutated in variants.

The germline V and J ends were trimmed by 6 bases and 7 bases, with 13 bases remaining between them. There are 13 residues in the CDR3. The germline V gene encodes CDR1 MDHEN and CDR2 SYDVKM. V usage is TRBV28 and J usage is TRBJ1-5, with D unclear. The sequence came from an adult in good health. Sequences were derived from peripheral blood, sampled on day 0 of AZD1222 vaccination. This CDR3 reads CASRSSGVQPQHF. The DNA for the CDR3 is TGTGCCAGCAGGAGTAGCGGGGTCCAGCCCCAGCATTTT.